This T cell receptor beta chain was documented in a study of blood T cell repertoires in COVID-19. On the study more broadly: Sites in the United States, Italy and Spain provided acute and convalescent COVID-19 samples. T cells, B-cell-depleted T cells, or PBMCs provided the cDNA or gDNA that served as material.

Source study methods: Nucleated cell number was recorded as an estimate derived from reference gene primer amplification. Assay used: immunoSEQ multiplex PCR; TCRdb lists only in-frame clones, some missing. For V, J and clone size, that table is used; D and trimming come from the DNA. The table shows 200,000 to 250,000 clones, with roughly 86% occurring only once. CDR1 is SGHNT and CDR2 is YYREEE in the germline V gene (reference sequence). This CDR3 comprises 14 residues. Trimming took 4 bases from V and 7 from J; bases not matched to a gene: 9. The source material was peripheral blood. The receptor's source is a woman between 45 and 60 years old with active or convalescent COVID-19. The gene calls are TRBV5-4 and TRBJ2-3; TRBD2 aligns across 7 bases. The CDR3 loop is CASSPPTSVNTQYF. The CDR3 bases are TGTGCCAGCAGCCCCCCAACTAGCGTAAATACGCAGTATTTT.